This TCR beta chain was captured by sequencing in a study of identical twins. The CDR3 is 13 amino acids. V shed 5 bases and J shed 10 bases, with 15 bases lying between them. TCRdb passed the 5' RACE reads through MiXCR, listing each CDR3 protein once. The table lists roughly 690,000 distinct CDR3 sequences, over 20% of them singletons. This clonotype has more than one count but fewer than ten. The same data also contributed to another study, on T cells expressing NK-cell markers. That work contributes: Four donors showed these clonotypes also leading the CD3+CD56-NKG2C+ fraction.

The sequence came from a woman aged 18-29 years in good health. The rearrangement uses TRBV12-3 or TRBV12-4 and TRBJ2-1; D gene unclear. Sequences were obtained from PBMCs. The CDR3 DNA reads TGTGCCAGCAGTCCTGGCGCCGGTGGGGAGCAGTTCTTC. It is translated as CASSPGAGGEQFF.